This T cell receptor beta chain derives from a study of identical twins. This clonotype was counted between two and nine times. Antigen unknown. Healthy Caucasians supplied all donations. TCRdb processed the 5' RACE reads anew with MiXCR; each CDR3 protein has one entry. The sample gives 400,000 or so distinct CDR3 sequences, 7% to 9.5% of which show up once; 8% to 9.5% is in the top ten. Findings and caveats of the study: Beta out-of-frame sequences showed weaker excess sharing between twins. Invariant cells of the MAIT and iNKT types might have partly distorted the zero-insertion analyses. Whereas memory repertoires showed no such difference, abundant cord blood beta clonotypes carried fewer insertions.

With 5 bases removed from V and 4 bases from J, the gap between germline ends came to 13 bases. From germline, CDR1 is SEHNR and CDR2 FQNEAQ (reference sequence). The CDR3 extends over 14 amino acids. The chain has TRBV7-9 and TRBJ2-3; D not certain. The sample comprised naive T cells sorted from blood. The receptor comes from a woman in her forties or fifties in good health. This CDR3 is CASSQTGYADTQYF. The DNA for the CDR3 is TGTGCCAGCAGCCAAACCGGTTATGCAGATACGCAGTATTTT.